Listed here are 4 T cell receptor beta chains from one sample, sequenced in a study of cytomegalovirus exposure and HLA in healthy donors. Use of 60 Vbeta and 13 Jbeta primers characterized the PCR. TCRdb keeps only in-frame clones here, not all; method: immunoSEQ multiplex PCR. Here the sample spans roughly 100,000 clones, 75% being singletons. The sample consisted of PBMCs. These receptors were collected from a man aged 40-49 years in good health and CMV-seronegative.

V usage is TRBV6-5 and J usage is TRBJ1-1; TRBD1 aligns across 8 bases. Germline V gives CDR1 MNHEY, CDR2 SVGAGI. The CDR3 runs 15 residues. Trimming cost V 0 bases and J 3 bases; bases outside gene matches: 3. This CDR3 is CASSYSTRGHTEAFF. The CDR3 bases are TGTGCCAGCAGTTACTCGACCAGGGGGCACACTGAAGCTTTCTTT.

The chain combines TRBV6-4 with TRBJ2-7; tentatively, D is TRBD1 (5 bases). V lost 0 bases and J lost 3, with 12 bases in between. CDR1 and CDR2 from the germline V gene are MRHNA and SNTAGT. This CDR3 is 15 amino acids long. The CDR3 DNA follows: TGTGCCAGCAGTGACTCAGCTCAGGGTCACTACGAGCAGTACTTC. Protein: CASSDSAQGHYEQYF.

The genes are TRBV6-4 and TRBJ1-6; 9 bases are a match to TRBD1. The CDR3 sequence is 15 residues long. CDR1 MRHNA and CDR2 SNTAGT come from the germline V gene. J lost 6 bases, V lost 0 bases, and 0 bases had no gene match. CDR3 protein: CASSDSTGGNSPLHF. The CDR3 nucleotides read TGTGCCAGCAGTGACTCGACAGGGGGTAATTCACCCCTCCACTTT.

This chain links TRBV11-2 with TRBJ2-7, with TRBD1 identical over 9 bases. CDR3 length equals 13 residues. The V and J ends lost 5 bases and 7 bases, in that order; junction bases with no gene match: 6. The germline V gene encodes CDR1 SGHAT and CDR2 FQNNGV. As DNA, the CDR3 is TGTGCCAGCAGCACCGGGACAGGGCTTGAGCAGTACTTC. It yields the protein CASSTGTGLEQYF.